This is a list of T cell receptor beta chains from one sample in a study of technical replicates of blood from several donors. Repertoires were generated with immunoSEQ multiplex PCR, while TCRdb's copy carries only in-frame clones and drops some. The data contain approximately 97,000 clones, approximately 96% of them singletons. The sequencing input was T cells isolated from PBMCs. The origin of the receptors is a human donor in good health. CDR3s include the opening cysteine and the closing phenylalanine or tryptophan. The D gene is left open where the match is weak. Size values are once, few and many counts, or a class for expanded clones, and some rows have none.

CDR3 protein: CASSLAAGGNQPQHF
CDR3 DNA: TGTGCCAGCAGCTTGGCGGCAGGGGGCAATCAGCCCCAGCATTTT
clone size: once
V gene: TRBV5-5
J gene: TRBJ1-5
CDR3 length: 15
D gene: -

CDR3 protein: CASSLVETSLHESDTQYF
CDR3 DNA: TGTGCCAGCAGCTTAGTGGAGACTAGCCTTCATGAGTCAGATACGCAGTATTTT
clone size: -
V gene: TRBV7-8
J gene: TRBJ2-3
CDR3 length: 18
D gene: TRBD2

CDR3 protein: CASRFGIEAFF
CDR3 DNA: TGTGCCAGCAGATTCGGGATTGAAGCTTTCTTT
clone size: -
V gene: TRBV6-5
J gene: TRBJ1-1
CDR3 length: 11
D gene: -

CDR3 protein: CAWSVAGNTVYF
CDR3 DNA: TGTGCCTGGAGTGTGGCGGGAAACACCGTATATTTT
clone size: -
V gene: TRBV30
J gene: TRBJ1-3
CDR3 length: 12
D gene: -

CDR3 protein: CASSSGTGQETQYF
CDR3 DNA: TGTGCCAGCAGCTCCGGGACAGGGCAAGAGACCCAGTACTTC
clone size: -
V gene: TRBV7-6
J gene: TRBJ2-5
CDR3 length: 14
D gene: TRBD1

CDR3 protein: CALEYEVDRTANYGYTF
CDR3 DNA: TGTGCTCTGGAGTACGAGGTGGACAGAACCGCTAACTATGGCTACACCTTC
clone size: -
V gene: TRBV30
J gene: TRBJ1-2
CDR3 length: 17
D gene: -

CDR3 protein: CASQDRDHEQYF
CDR3 DNA: TGTGCCAGCCAGGACAGGGACCACGAGCAGTACTTC
clone size: -
V gene: TRBV6-5
J gene: TRBJ2-7
CDR3 length: 12
D gene: TRBD1

CDR3 protein: CASSIVPSGSYEQYF
CDR3 DNA: TGTGCCAGCAGCATAGTCCCTTCAGGGTCCTACGAGCAGTACTTC
clone size: once
V gene: TRBV6-5
J gene: TRBJ2-7
CDR3 length: 15
D gene: -

CDR3 protein: CASSTQGNNEQFF
CDR3 DNA: TGTGCCAGCAGCACACAGGGTAACAATGAGCAGTTCTTC
clone size: -
V gene: TRBV7-9
J gene: TRBJ2-1
CDR3 length: 13
D gene: -

CDR3 protein: CASSLIAGGVGDTQYF
CDR3 DNA: TGTGCCAGCAGTCTGATAGCGGGAGGAGTCGGAGATACGCAGTATTTT
clone size: -
V gene: TRBV7-3
J gene: TRBJ2-3
CDR3 length: 16
D gene: TRBD2

CDR3 protein: CASNSGTSFSYEQYF
CDR3 DNA: TGTGCCTCGAACTCCGGGACTAGCTTCTCCTACGAGCAGTACTTC
clone size: -
V gene: TRBV6-1
J gene: TRBJ2-7
CDR3 length: 15
D gene: TRBD2

CDR3 protein: CASSVQSAGGNTGELFF
CDR3 DNA: TGTGCCAGCAGCGTACAATCGGCAGGGGGTAACACCGGGGAGCTGTTTTTT
clone size: -
V gene: TRBV9
J gene: TRBJ2-2
CDR3 length: 17
D gene: TRBD1

CDR3 protein: CASSEALGPYNEQFF
CDR3 DNA: TGTGCCAGCAGTGAAGCTTTGGGCCCGTACAATGAGCAGTTCTTC
clone size: once
V gene: TRBV6-1
J gene: TRBJ2-1
CDR3 length: 15
D gene: -

CDR3 protein: CASRQGEAAKNIQYF
CDR3 DNA: TGTGCCAGCAGGCAGGGTGAGGCGGCCAAAAACATTCAGTACTTC
clone size: -
V gene: TRBV6-8
J gene: TRBJ2-4
CDR3 length: 15
D gene: -

CDR3 protein: CASRKTGGDEQFF
CDR3 DNA: TGTGCCAGTAGGAAGACAGGGGGGGATGAGCAGTTCTTC
clone size: -
V gene: TRBV19
J gene: TRBJ2-1
CDR3 length: 13
D gene: TRBD1

CDR3 protein: CASSPGPRGTEAFF
CDR3 DNA: TGTGCCAGCAGCCCCGGACCCAGGGGCACTGAAGCTTTCTTT
clone size: -
V gene: TRBV13
J gene: TRBJ1-1
CDR3 length: 14
D gene: -

CDR3 protein: CASRSNRDRANYGYTF
CDR3 DNA: TGTGCCAGCAGATCAAACCGGGACAGGGCTAACTATGGCTACACCTTC
clone size: -
V gene: TRBV9
J gene: TRBJ1-2
CDR3 length: 16
D gene: TRBD1

CDR3 protein: CASSIVGGEVYEQYF
CDR3 DNA: TGTGCCAGTAGTATAGTGGGGGGAGAGGTCTACGAGCAGTACTTC
clone size: -
V gene: TRBV19
J gene: TRBJ2-7
CDR3 length: 15
D gene: -